One T cell receptor beta chain is described in this entry. TCRdb used MiXCR to reprocess the RT-PCR reads, holding one entry per CDR3 protein. The sample contains roughly 880,000 distinct CDR3 sequences, about a sixth of which appear only once. This sample is part of a study of patients and donors after allogeneic stem cell transplantation. This CDR3 contains 15 residues. From germline, CDR1 is SQVTM and CDR2 ANQGSEA. J gave up 1 base and V 4 bases, and 8 bases lay outside the gene matches. This receptor was obtained from a human donor who was either an allogeneic HSCT recipient or a stem cell or donor lymphocyte infusion donor (not recorded which). It is not recorded whose cells these are; they may come from a transplant donor. This sequence joins TRBV29-1 and TRBJ2-5, with TRBD2 identical over 8 bases. The sequencing sample was made of blood, either unsorted or a sorted T cell fraction (not recorded which). This chain's CDR3 is CSVVIRGGSQETQYF. CDR3 coding DNA: TGCAGCGTTGTAATCCGGGGGGGGAGCCAAGAGACCCAGTACTTC.